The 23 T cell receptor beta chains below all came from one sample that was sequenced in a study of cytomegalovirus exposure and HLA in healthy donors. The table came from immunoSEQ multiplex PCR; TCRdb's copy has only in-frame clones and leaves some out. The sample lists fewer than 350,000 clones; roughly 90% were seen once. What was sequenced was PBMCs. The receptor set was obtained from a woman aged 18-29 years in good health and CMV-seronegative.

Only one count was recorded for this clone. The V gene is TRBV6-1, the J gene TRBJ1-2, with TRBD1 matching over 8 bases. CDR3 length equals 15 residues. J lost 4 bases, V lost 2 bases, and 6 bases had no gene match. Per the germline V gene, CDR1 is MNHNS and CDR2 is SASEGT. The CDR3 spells CASSEFWDRTYGYTF. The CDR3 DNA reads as TGTGCCAGCAGTGAATTTTGGGACAGGACCTATGGCTACACCTTC.

In nucleotides, the CDR3 is TGTGCCAGCAGTGTTGGACAGGGGCTTTCAGCCTTGAATGAAAAACTGTTTTTT. Protein sequence: CASSVGQGLSALNEKLFF. The rearrangement links TRBV6-1 to TRBJ1-4, with 9 bases lining up with TRBD1. Per germline, CDR1 MNHNS and CDR2 SASEGT. V shed 4 bases, J shed 5 bases, and the junction held 14 bases outside the gene matches. The CDR3 is made up of 18 amino acids.

CDR3 sequence (DNA): TGTGCCAGCTCACCCTCCCTGGGTAGCGGGAGTTACGAGCAGTACTTC. Protein product: CASSPSLGSGSYEQYF. The chain joins TRBV18 to TRBJ2-7; 9 bases agree with TRBD2. The CDR3 totals 16 residues. J lost 4 bases, V lost 3 bases, and 10 bases had no gene match. Germline loops: CDR1 KGHSH, CDR2 LQKENI.

The CDR3 loop is CASSLTSNPEQYF. The CDR3 DNA reads TGCGCCAGCAGCCTTACTAGCAATCCCGAGCAGTACTTC. The chain uses TRBV4-1 and TRBJ2-7, with D possibly matching TRBD2 (6 bases). V lost 4 bases and J 6 bases, leaving 13 bases between the germline ends. CDR1 MGHRA and CDR2 YSYEKL come from the germline V gene. The CDR3 is made up of 13 amino acids.

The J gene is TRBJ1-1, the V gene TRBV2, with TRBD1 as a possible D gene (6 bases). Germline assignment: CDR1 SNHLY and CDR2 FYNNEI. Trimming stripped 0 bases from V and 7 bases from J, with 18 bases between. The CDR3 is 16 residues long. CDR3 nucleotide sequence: TGTGCCAGCAGTGAAGCGGTAGGGGGGGGATCCAATGAAGCTTTCTTT. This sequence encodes CASSEAVGGGSNEAFF.

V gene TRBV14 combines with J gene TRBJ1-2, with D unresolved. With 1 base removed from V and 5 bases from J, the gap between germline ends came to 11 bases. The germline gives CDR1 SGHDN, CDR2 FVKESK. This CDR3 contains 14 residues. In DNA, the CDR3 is TGTGCCAGCAGCCAAGTCCTCTACCCGTATGGCTACACCTTC. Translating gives CASSQVLYPYGYTF.

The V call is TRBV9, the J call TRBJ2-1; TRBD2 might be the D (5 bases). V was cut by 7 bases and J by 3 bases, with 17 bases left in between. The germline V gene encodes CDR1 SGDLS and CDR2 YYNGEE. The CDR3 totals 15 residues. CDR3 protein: CASGDPGMVYNEQFF. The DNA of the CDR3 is TGTGCCAGCGGTGATCCCGGGATGGTCTACAATGAGCAGTTCTTC.

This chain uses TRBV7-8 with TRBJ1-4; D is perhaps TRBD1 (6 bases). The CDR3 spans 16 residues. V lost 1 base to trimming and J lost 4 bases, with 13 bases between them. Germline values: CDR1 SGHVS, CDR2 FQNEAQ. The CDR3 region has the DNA TGTGCCAGCAGCTTAGAGGTCAGGGGTTTTAATGAAAAACTGTTTTTT. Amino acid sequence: CASSLEVRGFNEKLFF.

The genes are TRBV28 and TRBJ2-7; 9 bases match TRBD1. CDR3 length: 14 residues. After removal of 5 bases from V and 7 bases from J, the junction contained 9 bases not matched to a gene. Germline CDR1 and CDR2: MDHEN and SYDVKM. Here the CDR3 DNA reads TGTGCCAGCAGTGAAGTACAGGGGGCAGGGGAGCAGTACTTC. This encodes CASSEVQGAGEQYF.

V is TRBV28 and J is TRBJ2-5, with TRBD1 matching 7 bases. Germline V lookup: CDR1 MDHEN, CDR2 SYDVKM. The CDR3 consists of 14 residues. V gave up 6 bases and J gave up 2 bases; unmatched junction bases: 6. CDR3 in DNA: TGTGCCAGCAGCCGGGACAGCCTACAAGAGACCCAGTACTTC. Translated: CASSRDSLQETQYF.

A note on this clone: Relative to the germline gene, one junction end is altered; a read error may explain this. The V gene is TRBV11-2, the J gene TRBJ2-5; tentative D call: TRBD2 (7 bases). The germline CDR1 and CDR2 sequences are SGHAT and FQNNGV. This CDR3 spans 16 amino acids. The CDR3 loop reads CASSLLSGTRGESQYF. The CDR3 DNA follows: TGTGCCAGCAGCTTGCTAAGCGGGACACGGGGAGAGTCCCAGTACTTC.

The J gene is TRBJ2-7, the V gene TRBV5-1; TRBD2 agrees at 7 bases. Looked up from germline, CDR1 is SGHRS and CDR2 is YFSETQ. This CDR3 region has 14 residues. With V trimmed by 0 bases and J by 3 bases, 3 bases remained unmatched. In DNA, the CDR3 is TGCGCCAGCAGCTTGGTTGGCGGGAGCTACGAGCAGTACTTC. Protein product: CASSLVGGSYEQYF.

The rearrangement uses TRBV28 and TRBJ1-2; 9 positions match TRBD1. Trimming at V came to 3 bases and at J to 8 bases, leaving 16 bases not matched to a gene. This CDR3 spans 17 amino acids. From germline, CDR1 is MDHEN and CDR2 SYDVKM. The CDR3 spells CASSFSPGVRDREGYTF. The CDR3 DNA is TGTGCCAGCAGTTTTTCTCCCGGAGTCCGGGACAGGGAGGGCTACACCTTC.

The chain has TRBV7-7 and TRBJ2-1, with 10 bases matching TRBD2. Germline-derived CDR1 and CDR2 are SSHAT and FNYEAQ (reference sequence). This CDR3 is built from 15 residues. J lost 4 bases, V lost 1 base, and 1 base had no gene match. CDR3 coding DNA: TGTGCCAGCAGCTTAGGACTAGCGGGTTACAATGAGCAGTTCTTC. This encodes CASSLGLAGYNEQFF.

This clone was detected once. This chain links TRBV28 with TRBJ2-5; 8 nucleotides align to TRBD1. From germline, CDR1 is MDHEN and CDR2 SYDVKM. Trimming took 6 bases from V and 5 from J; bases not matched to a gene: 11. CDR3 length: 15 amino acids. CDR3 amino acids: CASSSPGTGAETQYF. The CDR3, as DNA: TGTGCCAGCAGCAGCCCCGGGACAGGTGCTGAGACCCAGTACTTC.

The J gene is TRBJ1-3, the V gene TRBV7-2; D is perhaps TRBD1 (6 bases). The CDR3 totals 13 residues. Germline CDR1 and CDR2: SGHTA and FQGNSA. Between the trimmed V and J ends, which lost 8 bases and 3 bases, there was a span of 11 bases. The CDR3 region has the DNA TGTGCCAGCGGACAGCGCCTTGGAAACACCATATATTTT. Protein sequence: CASGQRLGNTIYF.

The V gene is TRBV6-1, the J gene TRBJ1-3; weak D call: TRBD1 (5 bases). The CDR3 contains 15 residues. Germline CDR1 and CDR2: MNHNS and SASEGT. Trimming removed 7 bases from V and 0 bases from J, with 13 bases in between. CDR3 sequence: CASTRTGVSGNTIYF. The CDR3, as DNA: TGTGCCAGCACTCGCACAGGAGTCTCTGGAAACACCATATATTTT.

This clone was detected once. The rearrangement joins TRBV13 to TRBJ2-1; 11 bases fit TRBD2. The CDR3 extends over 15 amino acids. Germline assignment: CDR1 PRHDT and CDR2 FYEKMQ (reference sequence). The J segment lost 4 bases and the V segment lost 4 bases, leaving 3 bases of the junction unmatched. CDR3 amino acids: CASSSTSGRYNEQFF. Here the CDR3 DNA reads TGTGCCAGCAGCTCTACTAGCGGGAGATACAATGAGCAGTTCTTC.

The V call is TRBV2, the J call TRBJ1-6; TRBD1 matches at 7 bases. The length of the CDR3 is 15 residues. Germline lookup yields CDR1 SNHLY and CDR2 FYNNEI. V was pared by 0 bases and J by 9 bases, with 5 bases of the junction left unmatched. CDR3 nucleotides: TGTGCCAGCAGTGAAGCTGAGGGGGCGAGTTCACCCCTCCACTTT. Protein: CASSEAEGASSPLHF.

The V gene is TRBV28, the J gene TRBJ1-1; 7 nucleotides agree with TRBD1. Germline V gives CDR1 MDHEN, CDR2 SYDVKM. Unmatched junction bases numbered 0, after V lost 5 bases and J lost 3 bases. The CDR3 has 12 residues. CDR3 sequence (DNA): TGTGCCAGCAGTGACAGGGACACTGAAGCTTTCTTT. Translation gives CASSDRDTEAFF.

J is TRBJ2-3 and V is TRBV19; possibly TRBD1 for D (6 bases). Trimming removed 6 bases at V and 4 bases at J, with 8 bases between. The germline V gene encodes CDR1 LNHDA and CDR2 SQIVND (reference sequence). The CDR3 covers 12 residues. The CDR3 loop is CASSWGPDTQYF. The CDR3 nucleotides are TGTGCCAGTAGCTGGGGGCCAGATACGCAGTATTTT.

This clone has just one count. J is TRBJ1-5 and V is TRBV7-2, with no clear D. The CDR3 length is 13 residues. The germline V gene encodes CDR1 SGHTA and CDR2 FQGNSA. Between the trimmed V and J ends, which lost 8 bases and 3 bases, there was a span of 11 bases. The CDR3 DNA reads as TGTGCCAGCTCCGGACTGTTCAATCAGCCCCAGCATTTT. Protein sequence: CASSGLFNQPQHF.

As DNA, the CDR3 is TGTGCTAGTGGGACTAGCGGGAGCTCCTACGAGCAGTACTTC. This codes for CASGTSGSSYEQYF. This chain joins TRBV12-5 and TRBJ2-7; 12 bases line up with TRBD2. The CDR3 consists of 14 residues. Trimming at V came to 6 bases and at J to 0 bases, leaving 0 bases not matched to a gene. Per the germline V gene, CDR1 is LGHNT and CDR2 is FRNRAP.